These T cell receptor beta chains were read from a single sample in a study of neurological immune-mediated disorders. TCRdb re-analysed the 5' RACE reads in MiXCR, keeping a single row per CDR3 protein. The sample lists approximately 74,000 distinct CDR3 sequences, approximately 10% occurring once. The sample taken for sequencing was PBMCs. The receptors were gathered from a man between 50 and 59 years old in good health. CDR3s include the opening cysteine and the closing phenylalanine or tryptophan. A D gene is named only where the DNA matches it firmly. Size is omitted from some rows. Given values are once, few, many or a class for expanded clones.

j_call clone_size d_call v_call cdr3_aa cdr3_nt
TRBJ1-1 many . TRBV28 CATTSVGQGWTEAFF TGTGCCACTACTTCAGTTGGGCAGGGGTGGACTGAAGCTTTCTTT
TRBJ2-7 many . TRBV7-2 CASSLSTDRYEQYF TGTGCCAGCAGCTTAAGCACGGACAGATACGAGCAGTACTTC
TRBJ2-5 many TRBD2 TRBV10-3 CAISESQRGGQETQYF TGTGCCATCAGTGAGTCGCAGCGGGGGGGCCAAGAGACCCAGTACTTC
TRBJ2-7 . TRBD2 TRBV2 CASSDSGTSGDPTDYEQYF TGTGCCAGCAGTGATTCCGGGACTAGCGGAGATCCCACCGACTACGAGCAGTACTTC
TRBJ2-2 . . TRBV6-2/TRBV6-3 CASRSTERYRGELFF TGTGCCAGCAGATCAACTGAGCGGTACCGCGGGGAGCTGTTTTTT
TRBJ1-5 medium-sized . TRBV20-1 CSARELGGVNQPQHF TGCAGTGCTAGAGAATTAGGGGGGGTAAATCAGCCCCAGCATTTT
TRBJ2-3 many . TRBV6-6 CASSERGDTQYF TGTGCCAGCAGTGAGAGGGGGGATACGCAGTATTTT
TRBJ1-5 many . TRBV14 CASSQAGQSTLGNQPQHF TGTGCCAGCAGCCAAGCTGGACAGTCCACTTTGGGGAATCAGCCCCAGCATTTT
TRBJ1-5 few . TRBV18 CASSRGRQTDQPQHF TGTGCCAGCTCACGGGGACGACAGACTGATCAGCCCCAGCATTTT
TRBJ2-2 many . TRBV3-1 CASSQSSTGELFF TGTGCCAGCAGCCAGTCCTCCACCGGGGAGCTGTTTTTT
TRBJ2-5 many . TRBV20-1 CSASVFGRVTQETQYF TGCAGTGCTAGTGTCTTTGGCAGGGTGACCCAAGAGACCCAGTACTTC
TRBJ2-7 many TRBD2 TRBV20-1 CSARTGTSGRTYEQYF TGCAGTGCTCGGACAGGGACTAGCGGGAGAACCTACGAGCAGTACTTC
TRBJ2-6 many . TRBV9 CASSPGPGDSGANVLTF TGTGCCAGCAGCCCTGGGCCTGGGGACTCTGGGGCCAACGTCCTGACTTTC
TRBJ2-6 many TRBD1 TRBV12-3/TRBV12-4 CASRSGQGSGANVLTF TGTGCCAGCAGAAGTGGACAGGGGTCGGGGGCCAACGTCCTGACTTTC
TRBJ2-5 many TRBD2 TRBV7-2 CASSLGLAGRIQETQYF TGTGCCAGCAGCTTAGGACTAGCGGGTAGAATTCAAGAGACCCAGTACTTC
TRBJ2-5 many . TRBV5-1 CASSLEGQETQYF TGCGCCAGCAGCTTGGAGGGCCAAGAGACCCAGTACTTC
TRBJ1-2 many TRBD1 TRBV5-1 CASSLGDRDMSGYTF TGCGCCAGCAGCTTGGGGGACAGGGATATGAGTGGCTACACCTTC
TRBJ2-1 many TRBD2 TRBV3-1 CASSQGGRANNEQFF TGTGCCAGCAGCCAAGGCGGGAGGGCCAACAATGAGCAGTTCTTC
TRBJ1-2 many TRBD1 TRBV28 CATRTGGGFNYGYTF TGTGCCACTAGGACAGGGGGCGGGTTTAACTATGGCTACACCTTC
TRBJ1-5 many . TRBV20-1 CSARPTGHGPNQPQHF TGCAGTGCTAGACCCACAGGGCACGGCCCTAATCAGCCCCAGCATTTT
TRBJ2-1 many . TRBV5-1 CASSSGRYSSYNEQFF TGCGCCAGCAGCTCGGGGCGTTACAGCTCCTACAATGAGCAGTTCTTC
TRBJ1-1 many . TRBV5-1 CASSFSMNTEAFF TGCGCCAGCAGCTTTTCTATGAACACTGAAGCTTTCTTT
TRBJ1-1 many . TRBV20-1 CSVRTTEAFF TGCAGTGTCCGTACGACTGAAGCTTTCTTT
TRBJ2-5 many TRBD1 TRBV5-1 CASSLGPGQGELETQYF TGCGCCAGCAGCTTGGGACCGGGACAGGGTGAATTAGAGACCCAGTACTTC
TRBJ2-3 many . TRBV3-1 CASSQVPKPDTQYF TGTGCCAGCAGCCAAGTCCCCAAACCAGATACGCAGTATTTT
TRBJ1-1 many . TRBV7-2 CASSTRDGLMNTEAFF TGTGCCAGCAGTACCAGGGACGGACTAATGAACACTGAAGCTTTCTTT
TRBJ2-2 many . TRBV6-1 CASRMGGTNTGELFF TGTGCCAGCAGAATGGGGGGCACGAACACCGGGGAGCTGTTTTTT
TRBJ2-4 few TRBD1 TRBV24-1 CATSDPRTGGDIQYF TGTGCCACCAGTGATCCGCGGACAGGGGGGGACATTCAGTACTTC
TRBJ2-1 many . TRBV7-2 CASGKSASDYNEQFF TGTGCCAGCGGCAAATCTGCTAGCGACTACAATGAGCAGTTCTTC
TRBJ2-7 many . TRBV14 CASSHGGASYEQYF TGTGCCAGCAGCCATGGCGGAGCTTCCTACGAGCAGTACTTC
TRBJ2-1 many . TRBV5-1 CASSLEASNEQFF TGCGCCAGCAGCTTGGAGGCTTCCAATGAGCAGTTCTTC
TRBJ2-3 many TRBD2 TRBV20-1 CSARDWIRSGGAVYF TGCAGTGCTAGAGATTGGATACGCAGCGGGGGGGCGGTTTATTTT
TRBJ1-4 . . TRBV7-3 CASSLNVGEKLFF TGTGCCAGCAGCTTAAACGTCGGGGAAAAACTGTTTTTT
TRBJ2-5 many . TRBV20-1 CSARGVGRGQETQYF TGCAGTGCCCGGGGTGTGGGACGGGGCCAAGAGACCCAGTACTTC
TRBJ2-5 many . TRBV7-2 CASNPRGAQETQYF TGTGCCAGTAACCCACGGGGGGCCCAAGAGACCCAGTACTTC
TRBJ1-2 many . TRBV4-1 CASSQGDPYGYTF TGCGCCAGCAGCCAAGGGGACCCCTATGGCTACACCTTC
TRBJ2-5 few . TRBV29-1 CSVEEQETQYF TGCAGCGTTGAGGAACAAGAGACCCAGTACTTC
TRBJ2-7 many TRBD2 TRBV5-1 CASSDQTSGTREQYF TGCGCCAGCAGCGATCAGACTAGCGGCACAAGGGAGCAGTACTTC
TRBJ2-7 . . TRBV4-1 CASSRMAPYEQYF TGCGCCAGCAGCCGGATGGCCCCCTACGAGCAGTACTTC
TRBJ2-5 many . TRBV12-3/TRBV12-4 CASSLRDRETQYF TGTGCCAGCAGTCTCCGGGACCGAGAGACCCAGTACTTC
TRBJ1-1 many . TRBV12-3/TRBV12-4 CASSLRGLDTEAFF TGTGCCAGCAGTTTAAGGGGACTGGACACTGAAGCTTTCTTT
TRBJ1-2 many . TRBV28 CASKIGAQEVYGYTF TGTGCCAGCAAAATTGGCGCCCAAGAAGTTTATGGCTACACCTTC
TRBJ2-3 once TRBD2 TRBV9 CASSLGTSDTDTQYF TGTGCCAGCAGCCTCGGGACTAGCGACACAGATACGCAGTATTTT
TRBJ1-2 many . TRBV27 CASSLAGRATTRYGYTF TGTGCCAGCAGTTTAGCGGGCAGGGCCACCACTCGCTATGGCTACACCTTC
TRBJ2-7 many . TRBV4-3 CASSQDLASSNYEQYF TGCGCCAGCAGCCAAGATCTTGCGTCCTCCAACTACGAGCAGTACTTC
TRBJ2-7 many TRBD1 TRBV28 CASRLGTGGFYEQYF TGTGCCAGCAGGCTCGGGACAGGGGGCTTCTACGAGCAGTACTTC
TRBJ2-5 many TRBD2 TRBV20-1 CSAGVGGSRETQYF TGCAGTGCGGGAGTGGGCGGGAGTAGGGAGACCCAGTACTTC
TRBJ2-7 many TRBD2 TRBV7-2 CASSTSGTSYEQYF TGTGCCAGCAGCACCTCCGGGACTAGTTACGAGCAGTACTTC
TRBJ1-5 . . TRBV6-2/TRBV6-3 CASRKKNLHVQVSQPQHF TGTGCCAGCAGGAAGAAGAACCTTCATGTTCAGGTCAGTCAGCCCCAACATTTT
TRBJ1-4 many . TRBV5-5 CASSPLPGLVTSEKLFF TGTGCCAGCAGCCCCCTTCCGGGCCTCGTCACAAGTGAAAAACTGTTTTTT
TRBJ2-5 many . TRBV5-1 CASSLEIRQETQYF TGCGCCAGCAGCTTGGAGATCAGACAAGAGACCCAGTACTTC
TRBJ1-1 many . TRBV11-2 CASSLLPLENTEAFF TGTGCCAGCAGCTTACTCCCTCTGGAGAACACTGAAGCTTTCTTT
TRBJ2-7 many . TRBV11-2 CASSITPKSSDEQYF TGTGCCAGCAGCATAACGCCGAAAAGTAGCGACGAGCAGTACTTC
TRBJ1-5 few TRBD1 TRBV30 CAWSAHRGGAGNQPQHF TGTGCCTGGAGTGCGCACCGAGGGGGCGCCGGCAATCAGCCCCAGCATTTT
TRBJ2-3 many TRBD2 TRBV6-2/TRBV6-3 CASSSKRGSTDTQYF TGTGCCAGCAGTTCGAAGCGGGGGAGCACAGATACGCAGTATTTT
TRBJ1-1 many TRBD1 TRBV12-3/TRBV12-4 CASRWGQMNTEAFF TGTGCCAGCAGGTGGGGACAGATGAACACTGAAGCTTTCTTT
TRBJ2-1 many TRBD2 TRBV3-1 CASSQTYLPPGGYNEQFF TGTGCCAGCAGCCAAACATACCTACCCCCCGGGGGGTACAATGAGCAGTTCTTC
TRBJ2-5 many . TRBV10-3 CAISEAGKEETQYF TGTGCCATCAGTGAGGCGGGCAAAGAAGAGACCCAGTACTTC